This TCR beta chain is from a study of blood T cell repertoires in COVID-19. CDR3 length: 14 amino acids. Trimming took off 4 bases at V and 1 base at J, with 8 bases between the two ends. Per the germline V gene, CDR1 is ENHRY and CDR2 is SYGVKD. TCRdb keeps only in-frame clones here, not all; method: immunoSEQ multiplex PCR. Among some 240,000 clones, 92% were seen once, and the ten largest hold 0.82%. This clone has only one observation. Source material: peripheral blood. The receptor comes from a man in his 60s with COVID-19, enrolled during active disease. V is TRBV10-3 and J is TRBJ1-5, with D tentatively TRBD1 (6 bases). In nucleotides, the CDR3 is TGTGCCATCAGTGGAGGGGGAAGCAATCAGCCCCAGCATTTT. Residues: CAISGGGSNQPQHF.